This T cell receptor (beta chain) was recovered during a study of OX40 agonist ivuxolimab in advanced cancers. The data were produced by immunoSEQ multiplex PCR, yet TCRdb's version contains in-frame clones alone and is incomplete. The sample has around 120,000 clones; more than 80% are singletons. The receptor was isolated from an adult with an advanced solid tumor such as melanoma, head and neck, liver or kidney cancer. Sequencing was performed on CD4+ or CD8+ T cells sorted from blood, taken in a trial of the OX40 agonist ivuxolimab.

CDR3 bases: TGTGCCAGCAGCCAAGATATCGGCAGGAACACTGAAGCTTTCTTT. Residues: CASSQDIGRNTEAFF. The V call is TRBV4-2, the J call TRBJ1-1; the D is unclear. Trimming removed 0 bases from V and 1 base from J, with 9 bases in between. The CDR3 has 15 amino acids. Germline CDR1 reads LGHNA; CDR2 reads YNFKEQ.